This T cell receptor (beta chain) stems from a study of CD8 T cells in ankylosing spondylitis. Concerning this clonotype: Its matching antigen is unknown.

Making use of molecular barcodes, quantitative 5'-RACE generated TCR beta libraries. One entry per CDR3 protein results from TCRdb running MiXCR on the 5' RACE reads. The repertoire holds around 480,000 distinct CDR3 sequences, with 15% to 20% as singletons. V lost 6 bases to trimming and J lost 7 bases; unmatched junction nucleotides: 6. Germline CDR1 and CDR2: MNHNS and SASEGT. This CDR3 is 14 amino acids long. Overall study results and limits: Reactive arthritis synovial fluid and blood were previously reported to contain some motif variants. Apparently characteristic of ankylosing spondylitis blood was a TCR beta motif (eight highly homologous variants).

This TCR was recovered from a male donor with ankylosing spondylitis. Sequences were obtained from blood, either unsorted or a sorted T cell fraction (not recorded which). The rearrangement links TRBV6-1 to TRBJ2-7; 13 positions agree with TRBD2. The CDR3 DNA follows: TGTGCCAGCAGCTGGACTAGCGGGGGAATGGAGCAGTACTTC. Protein: CASSWTSGGMEQYF.